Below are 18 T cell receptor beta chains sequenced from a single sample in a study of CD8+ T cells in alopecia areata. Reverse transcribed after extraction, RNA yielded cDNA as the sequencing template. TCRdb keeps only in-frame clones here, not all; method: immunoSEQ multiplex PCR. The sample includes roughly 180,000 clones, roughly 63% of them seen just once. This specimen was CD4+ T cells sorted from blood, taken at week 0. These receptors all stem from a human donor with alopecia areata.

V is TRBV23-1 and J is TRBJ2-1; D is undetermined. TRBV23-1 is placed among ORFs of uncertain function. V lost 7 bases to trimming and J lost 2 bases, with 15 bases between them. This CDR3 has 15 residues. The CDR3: CASIDTRNTYNEQFF. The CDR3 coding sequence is TGCGCCAGCATCGACACCAGGAACACCTACAATGAGCAGTTCTTC.

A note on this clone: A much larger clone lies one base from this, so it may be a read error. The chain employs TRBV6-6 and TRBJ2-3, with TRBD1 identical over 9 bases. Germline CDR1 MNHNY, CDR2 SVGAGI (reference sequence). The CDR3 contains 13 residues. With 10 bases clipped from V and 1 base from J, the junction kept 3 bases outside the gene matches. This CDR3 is CAIRDRGTDTQYF. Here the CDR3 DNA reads TGTGCCATCAGGGACAGGGGCACAGATACGCAGTATTTT.

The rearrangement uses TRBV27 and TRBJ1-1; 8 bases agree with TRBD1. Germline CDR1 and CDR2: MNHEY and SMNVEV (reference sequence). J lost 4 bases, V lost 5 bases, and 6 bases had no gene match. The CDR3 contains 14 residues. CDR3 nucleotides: TGTGCCAGCAGTACAGGGGGTCAGAGCACTGAAGCTTTCTTT. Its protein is CASSTGGQSTEAFF.

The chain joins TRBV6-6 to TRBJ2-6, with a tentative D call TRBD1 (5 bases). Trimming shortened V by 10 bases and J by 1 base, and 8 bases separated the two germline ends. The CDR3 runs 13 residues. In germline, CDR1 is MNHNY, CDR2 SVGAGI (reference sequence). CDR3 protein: CAIKGSGANVLTF. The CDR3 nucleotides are TGTGCCATTAAGGGGTCTGGGGCCAACGTCCTGACTTTC.

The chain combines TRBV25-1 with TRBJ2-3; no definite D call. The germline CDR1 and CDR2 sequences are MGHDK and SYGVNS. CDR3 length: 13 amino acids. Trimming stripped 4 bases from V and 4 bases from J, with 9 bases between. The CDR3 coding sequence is TGTGCCAGCAGTGCCCATCCCGCAGATACGCAGTATTTT. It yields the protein CASSAHPADTQYF. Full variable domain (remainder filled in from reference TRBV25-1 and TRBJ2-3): EADIYQTPRYLVIGTGKKITLECSQTMGHDKMYWYQQDPGMELHLIHYSYGVNSTEKGDLSSESTVSRIRTEHFPLTLESARPSHTSQYLCASSAHPADTQYFGPGTRLTVL.

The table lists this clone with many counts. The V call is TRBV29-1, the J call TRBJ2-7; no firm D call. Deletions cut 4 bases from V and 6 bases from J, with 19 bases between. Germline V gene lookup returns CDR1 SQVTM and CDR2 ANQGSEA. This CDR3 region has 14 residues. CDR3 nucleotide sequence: TGCAGCGTTGGTGGGGAATCTGGTCTAGGCGAGCAGTACTTC. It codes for CSVGGESGLGEQYF.

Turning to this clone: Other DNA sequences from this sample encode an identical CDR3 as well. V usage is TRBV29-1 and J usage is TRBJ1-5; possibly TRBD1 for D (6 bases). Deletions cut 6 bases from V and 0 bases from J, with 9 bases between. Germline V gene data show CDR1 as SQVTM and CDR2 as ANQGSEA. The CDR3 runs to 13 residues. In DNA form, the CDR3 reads TGCAGCGTCGGACAGAGTAGCAATCAGCCCCAGCATTTT. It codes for CSVGQSSNQPQHF.

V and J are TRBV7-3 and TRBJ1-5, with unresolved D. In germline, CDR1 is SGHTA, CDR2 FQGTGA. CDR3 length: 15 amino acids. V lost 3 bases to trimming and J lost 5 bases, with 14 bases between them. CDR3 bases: TGTGCCAGCAGCTTGGTAGGGTTGGCGGATCAGCCCCAGCATTTT. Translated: CASSLVGLADQPQHF.

The CDR3 bases are TGCAGCGTTGTAGAGGAGATGACTGGGGAGCTGTTTTTT. Translating it yields CSVVEEMTGELFF. V and J are TRBV29-1 and TRBJ2-2; D is ambiguous. The CDR3 covers 13 residues. Trimming pared 4 bases from V and 8 bases from J, leaving 14 bases between. CDR1 is SQVTM and CDR2 is ANQGSEA in the germline V gene.

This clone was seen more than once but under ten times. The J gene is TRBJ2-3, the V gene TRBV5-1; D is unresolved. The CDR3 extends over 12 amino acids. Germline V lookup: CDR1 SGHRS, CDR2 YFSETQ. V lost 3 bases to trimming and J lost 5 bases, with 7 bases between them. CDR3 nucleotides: TGCGCCAGCAGCTCGCTGGGAGATACGCAGTATTTT. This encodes CASSSLGDTQYF.

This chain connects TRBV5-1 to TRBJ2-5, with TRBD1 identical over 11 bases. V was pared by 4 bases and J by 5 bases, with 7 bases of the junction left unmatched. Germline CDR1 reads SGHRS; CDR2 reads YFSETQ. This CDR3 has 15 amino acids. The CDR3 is CASSLRTGGGETQYF. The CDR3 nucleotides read TGCGCCAGCAGCCTCCGGACAGGGGGCGGTGAGACCCAGTACTTC.

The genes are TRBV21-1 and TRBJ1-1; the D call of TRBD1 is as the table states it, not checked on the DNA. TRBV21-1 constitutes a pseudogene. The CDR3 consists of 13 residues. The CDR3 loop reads CAWEGQGDTEAFF. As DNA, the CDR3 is TGTGCCTGGGAGGGACAGGGGGACACTGAAGCTTTCTTT.

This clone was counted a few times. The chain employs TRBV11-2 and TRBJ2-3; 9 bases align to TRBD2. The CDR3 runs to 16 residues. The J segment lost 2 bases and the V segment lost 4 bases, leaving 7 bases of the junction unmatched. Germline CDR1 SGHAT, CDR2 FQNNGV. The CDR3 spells CASSSKRGANTDTQYF. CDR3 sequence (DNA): TGTGCCAGCAGCTCTAAGCGGGGGGCGAACACAGATACGCAGTATTTT.

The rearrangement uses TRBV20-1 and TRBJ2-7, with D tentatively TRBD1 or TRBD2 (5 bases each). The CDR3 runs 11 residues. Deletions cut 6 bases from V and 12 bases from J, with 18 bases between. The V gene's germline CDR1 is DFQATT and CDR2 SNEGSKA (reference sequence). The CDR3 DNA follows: TGCAGTGCCCCTGTAGGGACCGAGGCGTACTTC. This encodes CSAPVGTEAYF.

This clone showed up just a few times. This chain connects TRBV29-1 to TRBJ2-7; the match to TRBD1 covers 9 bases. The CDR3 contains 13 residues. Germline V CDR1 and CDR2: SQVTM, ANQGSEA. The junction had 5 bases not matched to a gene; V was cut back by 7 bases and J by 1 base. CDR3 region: CSARQGGSYEQYF. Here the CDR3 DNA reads TGCAGCGCAAGACAGGGGGGTTCCTACGAGCAGTACTTC.

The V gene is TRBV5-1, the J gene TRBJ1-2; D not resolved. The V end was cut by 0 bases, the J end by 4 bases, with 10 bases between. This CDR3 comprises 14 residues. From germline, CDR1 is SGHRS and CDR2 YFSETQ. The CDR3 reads CASSLEGYLYGYTF. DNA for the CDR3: TGCGCCAGCAGCTTGGAAGGGTATCTCTATGGCTACACCTTC.

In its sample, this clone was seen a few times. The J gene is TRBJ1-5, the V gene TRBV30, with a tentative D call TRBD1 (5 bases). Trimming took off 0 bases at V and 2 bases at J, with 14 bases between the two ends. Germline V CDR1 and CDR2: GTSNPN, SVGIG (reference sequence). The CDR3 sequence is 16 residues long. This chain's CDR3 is CAWSVGVRDGNQPQHF. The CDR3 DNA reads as TGTGCCTGGAGTGTAGGGGTCAGGGACGGCAATCAGCCCCAGCATTTT.

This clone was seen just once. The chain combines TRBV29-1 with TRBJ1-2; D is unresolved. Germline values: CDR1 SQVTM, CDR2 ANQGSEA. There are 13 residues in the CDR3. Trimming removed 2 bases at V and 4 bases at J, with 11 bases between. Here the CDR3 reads CSVERAGSYGYTF. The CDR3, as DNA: TGCAGCGTTGAAAGGGCAGGTTCCTATGGCTACACCTTC.